This TCR beta chain was profiled in a study of T cells in Graves' hyperthyroidism and ophthalmopathy. RNA transcripts yielded amplified TCR beta CDR3 regions. In the first-round RT-PCR of the TCR CDR3, the HTBI primer set was used. A single record per CDR3 protein comes from TCRdb applying MiXCR to the multiplex PCR reads. The table records around 540,000 distinct CDR3 sequences, 16% of them present only once. The source of this sequence is a woman under 40 with Graves' ophthalmopathy. Material for sequencing was blood.

This CDR3 is CSGLDRGGTGELFF. The CDR3 nucleotides read TGCAGCGGGCTAGACAGGGGAGGCACCGGGGAGCTGTTTTTT. The chain carries TRBV29-1 and TRBJ2-2; 8 bases match TRBD1. The CDR3 is 14 amino acids. V was pared by 7 bases and J by 4 bases, with 8 bases of the junction left unmatched. Germline loops: CDR1 SQVTM, CDR2 ANQGSEA.